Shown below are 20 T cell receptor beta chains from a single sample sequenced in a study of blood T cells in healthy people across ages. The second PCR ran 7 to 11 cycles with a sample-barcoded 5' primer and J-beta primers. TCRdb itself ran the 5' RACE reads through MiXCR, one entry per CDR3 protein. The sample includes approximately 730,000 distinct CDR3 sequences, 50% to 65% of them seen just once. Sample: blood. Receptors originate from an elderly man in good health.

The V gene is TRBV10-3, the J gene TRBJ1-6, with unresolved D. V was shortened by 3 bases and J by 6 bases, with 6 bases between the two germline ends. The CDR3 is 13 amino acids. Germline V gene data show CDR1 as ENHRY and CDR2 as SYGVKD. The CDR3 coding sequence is TGTGCCATCAGTGAAATAGCTAATTCACCCCTCCACTTT. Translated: CAISEIANSPLHF.

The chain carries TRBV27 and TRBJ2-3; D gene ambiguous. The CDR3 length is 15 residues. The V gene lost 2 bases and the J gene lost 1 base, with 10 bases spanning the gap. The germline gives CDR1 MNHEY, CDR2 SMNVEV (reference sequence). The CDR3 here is CASSLGNSRTDTQYF. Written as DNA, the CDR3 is TGTGCCAGCAGTTTAGGGAACAGTCGCACAGATACGCAGTATTTT.

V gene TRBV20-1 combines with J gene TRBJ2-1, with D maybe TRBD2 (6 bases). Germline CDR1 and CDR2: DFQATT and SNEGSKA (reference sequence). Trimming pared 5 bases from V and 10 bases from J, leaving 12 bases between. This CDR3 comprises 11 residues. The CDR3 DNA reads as TGCAGTGCTGGTAGCGGAGCAGAGCAGTTCTTC. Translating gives CSAGSGAEQFF.

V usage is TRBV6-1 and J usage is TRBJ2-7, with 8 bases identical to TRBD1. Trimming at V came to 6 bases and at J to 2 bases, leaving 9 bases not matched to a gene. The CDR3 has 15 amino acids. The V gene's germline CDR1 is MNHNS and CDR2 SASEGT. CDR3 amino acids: CASRKTGAGPYEQYF. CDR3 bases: TGTGCCAGCAGAAAGACAGGGGCCGGGCCCTACGAGCAGTACTTC.

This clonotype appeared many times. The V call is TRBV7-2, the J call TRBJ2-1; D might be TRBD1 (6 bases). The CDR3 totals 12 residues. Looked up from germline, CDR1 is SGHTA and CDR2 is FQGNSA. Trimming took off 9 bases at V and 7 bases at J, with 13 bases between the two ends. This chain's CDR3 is CASMTGANEQFF. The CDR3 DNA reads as TGTGCCAGTATGACAGGAGCTAATGAGCAGTTCTTC.

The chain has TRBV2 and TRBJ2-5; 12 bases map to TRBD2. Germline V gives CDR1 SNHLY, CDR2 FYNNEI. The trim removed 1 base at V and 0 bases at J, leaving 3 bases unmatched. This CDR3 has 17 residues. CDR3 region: CASSEGRTSGDQETQYF. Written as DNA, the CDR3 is TGTGCCAGCAGTGAAGGGAGGACTAGCGGGGACCAAGAGACCCAGTACTTC.

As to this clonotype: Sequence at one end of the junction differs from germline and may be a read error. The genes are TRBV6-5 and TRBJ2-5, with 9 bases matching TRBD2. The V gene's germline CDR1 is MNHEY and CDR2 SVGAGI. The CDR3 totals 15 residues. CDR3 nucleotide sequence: TGTACCAGCAGTTACGGGACTAGCCTTGTAGAGACCCAGTACTTC. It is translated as CTSSYGTSLVETQYF.

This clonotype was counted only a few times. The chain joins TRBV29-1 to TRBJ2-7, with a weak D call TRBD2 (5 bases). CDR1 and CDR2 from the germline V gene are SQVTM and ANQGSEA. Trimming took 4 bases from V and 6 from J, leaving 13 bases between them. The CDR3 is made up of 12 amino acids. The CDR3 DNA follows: TGCAGCGTTGTCGAGGGAATGAGCGAGCAGTACTTC. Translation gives CSVVEGMSEQYF.

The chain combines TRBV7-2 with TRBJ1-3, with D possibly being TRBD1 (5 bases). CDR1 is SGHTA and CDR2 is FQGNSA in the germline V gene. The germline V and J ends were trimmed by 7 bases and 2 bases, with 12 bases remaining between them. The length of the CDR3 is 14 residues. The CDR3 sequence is CASTVRGAGNTIYF. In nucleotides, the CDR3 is TGTGCCAGCACCGTTAGAGGGGCTGGAAACACCATATATTTT.

Written as DNA, the CDR3 is TGTGCCGGCCGACAGGGGAACACTGAAGCTTTCTTT. Protein product: CAGRQGNTEAFF. This chain links TRBV6-6 with TRBJ1-1; 7 positions match TRBD1. V was clipped by 11 bases and J by 1 base; unmatched bases: 4. The CDR3 sequence is 12 residues long. Germline CDR1 MNHNY, CDR2 SVGAGI (reference sequence).

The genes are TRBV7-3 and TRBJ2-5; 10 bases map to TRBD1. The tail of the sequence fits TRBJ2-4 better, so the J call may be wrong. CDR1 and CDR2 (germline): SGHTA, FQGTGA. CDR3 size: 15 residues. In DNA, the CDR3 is TGTGCCAGCAGCTTAGGGACAGGGGTTCAAAACATTCAGTACTTC. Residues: CASSLGTGVQNIQYF.

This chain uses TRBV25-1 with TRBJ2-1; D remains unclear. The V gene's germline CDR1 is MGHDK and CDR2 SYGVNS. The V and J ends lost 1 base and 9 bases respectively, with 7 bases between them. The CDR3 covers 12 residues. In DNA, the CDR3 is TGTGCCAGCAGTGAATTTATCAGTGAGCAGTTCTTC. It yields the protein CASSEFISEQFF. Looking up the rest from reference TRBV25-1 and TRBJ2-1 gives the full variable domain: EADIYQTPRYLVIGTGKKITLECSQTMGHDKMYWYQQDPGMELHLIHYSYGVNSTEKGDLSSESTVSRIRTEHFPLTLESARPSHTSQYLCASSEFISEQFFGPGTRLTVL.

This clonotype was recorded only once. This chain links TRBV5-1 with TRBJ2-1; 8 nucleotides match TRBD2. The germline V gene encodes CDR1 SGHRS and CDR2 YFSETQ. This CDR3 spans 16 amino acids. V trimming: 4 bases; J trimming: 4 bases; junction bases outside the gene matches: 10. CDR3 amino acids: CASSMDGLASYNEQFF. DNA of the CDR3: TGCGCCAGCAGCATGGATGGACTAGCAAGTTACAATGAGCAGTTCTTC.

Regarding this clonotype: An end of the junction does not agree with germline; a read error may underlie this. CDR3 loop: CASSPGTAGSYGYIF. The CDR3 coding sequence is TGTGCCAGCAGCCCGGGAACAGCCGGAAGCTATGGCTACATCTTC. The V gene is TRBV7-9, the J gene TRBJ1-2; D gene uncertain. Germline CDR1 reads SEHNR; CDR2 reads FQNEAQ (reference sequence). The CDR3 spans 15 residues.

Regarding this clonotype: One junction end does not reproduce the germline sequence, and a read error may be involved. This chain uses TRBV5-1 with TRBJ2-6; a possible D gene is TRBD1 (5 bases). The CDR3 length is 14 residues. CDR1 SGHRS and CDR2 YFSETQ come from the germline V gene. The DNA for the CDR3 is TGCGCCAGCAGCTTCGAGGCTGGGGCCAACGTCCGGACTTTC. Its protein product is CASSFEAGANVRTF. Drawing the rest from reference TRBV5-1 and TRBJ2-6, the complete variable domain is KAGVTQTPRYLIKTRGQQVTLSCSPISGHRSVSWYQQTPGQGLQFLFEYFSETQRNKGNFPGRFSGRQFSNSRSEMNVSTLELGDSALYLCASSFEAGANVRTFGAGSRLTVL.

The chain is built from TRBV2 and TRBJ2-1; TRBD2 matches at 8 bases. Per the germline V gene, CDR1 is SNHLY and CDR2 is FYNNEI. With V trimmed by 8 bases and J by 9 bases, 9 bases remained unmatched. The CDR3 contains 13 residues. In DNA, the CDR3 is TGTGCCAGCGGGACCAGCGGGAGAGGTGAGCAGTTCTTC. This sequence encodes CASGTSGRGEQFF.

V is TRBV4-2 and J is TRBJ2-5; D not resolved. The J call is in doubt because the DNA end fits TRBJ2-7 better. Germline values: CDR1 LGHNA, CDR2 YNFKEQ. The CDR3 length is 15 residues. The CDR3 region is CASSQDLSAAYEQYF. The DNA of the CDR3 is TGTGCCAGCAGCCAAGATCTCAGCGCGGCCTACGAGCAGTACTTC.

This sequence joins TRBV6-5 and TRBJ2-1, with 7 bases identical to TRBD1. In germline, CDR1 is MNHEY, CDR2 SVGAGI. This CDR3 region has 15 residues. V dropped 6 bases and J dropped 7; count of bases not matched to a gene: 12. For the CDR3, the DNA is TGTGCCAGCAGCAGGGACAGCGTCCCCCCAAATGAGCAGTTCTTC. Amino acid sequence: CASSRDSVPPNEQFF.

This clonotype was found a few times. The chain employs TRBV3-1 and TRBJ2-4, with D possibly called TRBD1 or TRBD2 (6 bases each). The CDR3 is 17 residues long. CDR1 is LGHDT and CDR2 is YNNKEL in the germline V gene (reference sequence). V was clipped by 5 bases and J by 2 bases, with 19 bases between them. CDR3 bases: TGTGCCAGCAGCTATTCCGGGGGCGCAAACTCCAAAAACATTCAGTACTTC. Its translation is CASSYSGGANSKNIQYF.

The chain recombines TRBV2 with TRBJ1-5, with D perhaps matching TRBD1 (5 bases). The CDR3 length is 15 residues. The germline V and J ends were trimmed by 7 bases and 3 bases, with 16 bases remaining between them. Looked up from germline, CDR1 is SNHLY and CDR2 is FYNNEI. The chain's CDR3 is CASKEGTGSNQPQHF. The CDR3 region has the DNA TGTGCCAGCAAGGAGGGCACAGGTTCCAATCAGCCCCAGCATTTT.